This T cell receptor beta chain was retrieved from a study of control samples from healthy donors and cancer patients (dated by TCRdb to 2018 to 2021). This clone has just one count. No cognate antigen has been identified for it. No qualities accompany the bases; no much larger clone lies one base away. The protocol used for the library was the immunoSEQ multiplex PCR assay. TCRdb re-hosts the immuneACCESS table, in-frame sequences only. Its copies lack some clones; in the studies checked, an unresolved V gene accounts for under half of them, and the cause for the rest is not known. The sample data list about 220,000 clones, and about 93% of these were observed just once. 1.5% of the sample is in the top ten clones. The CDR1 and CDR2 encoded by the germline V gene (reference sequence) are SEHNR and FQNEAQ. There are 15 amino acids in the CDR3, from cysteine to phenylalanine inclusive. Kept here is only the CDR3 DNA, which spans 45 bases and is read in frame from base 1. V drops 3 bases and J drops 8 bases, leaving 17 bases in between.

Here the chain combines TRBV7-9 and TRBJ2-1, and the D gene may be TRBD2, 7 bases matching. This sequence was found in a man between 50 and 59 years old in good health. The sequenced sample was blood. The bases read TGTGCCAGCAGCTTTGGGGGCGAGGGGGGGGATGAGCAGTTCTTC. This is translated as CASSFGGEGGDEQFF. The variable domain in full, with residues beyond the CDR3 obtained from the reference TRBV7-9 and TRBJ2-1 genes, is DTGVSQNPRHKITKRGQNVTFRCDPISEHNRLYWYRQTLGQGPEFLTYFQNEAQLEKSRLLSDRFSAERPKGSFSTLEIQRTEQGDSAMYLCASSFGGEGGDEQFFGPGTRLTVL.